This is a list of T cell receptor beta chains from one sample in a study of T cells in Graves' hyperthyroidism and ophthalmopathy. TCRdb analysed the multiplex PCR reads with MiXCR anew, one entry per CDR3 protein. The table has some 570,000 distinct CDR3 sequences, 13% to 15% seen once. Sequences were obtained from blood. These receptors all come from a woman younger than 30 with Graves' ophthalmopathy. CDR3s include the opening cysteine and the closing phenylalanine or tryptophan. D genes are given only for firm matches. Clone size is not always given. Where it is, it says once, few, many or a class for expanded clones.

TRBD1 TRBJ1-4 few TRBV29-1 TGCAGCGCTGAACAGGGGCAGGGGGGCGTATACGAAAAACTGTTTTTT CSAEQGQGGVYEKLFF
. TRBJ2-2 many TRBV7-2 TGTGCCAGCAGCCGATTCGATTACTCCACCGGGGAGCTGTTTTTT CASSRFDYSTGELFF
TRBD2 TRBJ2-3 . TRBV7-2 TGTGCCAGCAGCGCCGGGACTAGCGGGCGAGGGGCAGATACGCAGTATTTT CASSAGTSGRGADTQYF
. TRBJ2-7 . TRBV10-3 TGTGCCATCAGTGAGTCCGGGAAAGGATTCGAGCAGTACTTC CAISESGKGFEQYF
TRBD1 TRBJ1-6 . TRBV7-9 TGTGCCAGCAGCTCGACAGGGGCCTATAATTCACCCCTCCACTTT CASSSTGAYNSPLHF
TRBD2 TRBJ2-1 few TRBV20-1 TGCAGTGCTAGAGCCCCACTAGCGGGAGGGAATATGAATGAGCAGTTCTTC CSARAPLAGGNMNEQFF
. TRBJ2-7 few TRBV29-1 TGCAGCGTCCTGACTAATCGGAACTACGAGCAGTACTTC CSVLTNRNYEQYF
. TRBJ2-3 many TRBV14 TGTGCCAGCAGCCCCACCCGGTCCGATACGCAGTATTTT CASSPTRSDTQYF
. TRBJ1-3 few TRBV6-5 TGTGCCAGCAGTTATTCCCTCTCTGGAAACACCATATATTTT CASSYSLSGNTIYF
. TRBJ2-5 . TRBV20-1 TGCAGTGCTATTACGGGTTGGGAGACCCAGTACTTC CSAITGWETQYF
TRBD1 TRBJ1-2 few TRBV6-1 TGTGCCAGCAGTTACGCGGGGACAGGTCCGAACTATGGCTACACCTTC CASSYAGTGPNYGYTF
. TRBJ1-1 many TRBV30 TGTGCCTGGAGTCTAGGGGCTACTGAAGCTTTCTTT CAWSLGATEAFF
TRBD1 TRBJ2-1 many TRBV10-3 TGTGCCATCAGCCCCCCCGGGACAGGGGGTTACAATGAGCAGTTCTTC CAISPPGTGGYNEQFF
. TRBJ2-7 few TRBV10-3 TGTGCCATCGGTGCCCATTCAGGGACGACTCGCTACGAGCAGTACTTC CAIGAHSGTTRYEQYF
TRBD2 TRBJ2-1 few TRBV7-2 TGTGCCAGCAGCTCCACAAGGGAACTAGCGGGAGCCCACAATGAGCAGTTCTTC CASSSTRELAGAHNEQFF
. TRBJ2-7 . TRBV3-1 TGTGCCAGCAGCCAAGAAAGGGCGGCTTGGACAAACAACTACGAGCAGTACTTC CASSQERAAWTNNYEQYF
. TRBJ2-7 many TRBV24-1 TGTGCCACCAGTGATTTGGGCAAATGGGACATGGGGTCCTACGAGCAGTACTTC CATSDLGKWDMGSYEQYF
. TRBJ2-7 few TRBV19 TGTGCCAGTAGTATAGATCTTGGACAAGGCCCAACGGGGGAGCAGTACTTC CASSIDLGQGPTGEQYF
. TRBJ1-6 many TRBV7-2 TGTGCCAGCAGCTTAGCGATGGGTGGGGATTCACCCCTCCACTTT CASSLAMGGDSPLHF
TRBD2 TRBJ2-1 . TRBV7-7 TGTGCTAGCAGCTTCCCGAAAGTTGGGAGGGACCCCTACAATGAGCAGTTCTTC CASSFPKVGRDPYNEQFF
. TRBJ2-7 many TRBV28 TGTGCCGTCATATCCCCTGTCAGGGCCCTTTACGAGCAGTACTTC CAVISPVRALYEQYF
. TRBJ1-1 few TRBV6-1 TGTGCCAGCAGTACCTCCAAGGATCTGAACACTGAAGCTTTCTTT CASSTSKDLNTEAFF
. TRBJ2-3 many TRBV29-1 TGCAGCGTTGATAAGCGACGGACGGATATCACAGATACGCAGTATTTT CSVDKRRTDITDTQYF
. TRBJ2-5 many TRBV9 TGTGCCAGCAGCGACCGTCAGGACCACCAAGAGACCCAGTACTTC CASSDRQDHQETQYF
. TRBJ1-6 . TRBV11-1 TGTGCCAGCAGCACGTGGGGCTCCGAGGGTTACTATAATTCACCCCTCCACTTT CASSTWGSEGYYNSPLHF
TRBD1 TRBJ2-5 . TRBV5-4 TGTGCCAGCACCCAGGGGACAGGGGAAGAGACCCAGTACTTC CASTQGTGEETQYF
. TRBJ1-1 many TRBV5-6 TGTGCCAGCAGCTTGTCGGGCGTTCTCACTGAAGCTTTCTTT CASSLSGVLTEAFF
. TRBJ2-7 many TRBV7-9 TGTGCCAGCTGCCGCGGGTTCTCCTACGAGCAGTACTTC CASCRGFSYEQYF